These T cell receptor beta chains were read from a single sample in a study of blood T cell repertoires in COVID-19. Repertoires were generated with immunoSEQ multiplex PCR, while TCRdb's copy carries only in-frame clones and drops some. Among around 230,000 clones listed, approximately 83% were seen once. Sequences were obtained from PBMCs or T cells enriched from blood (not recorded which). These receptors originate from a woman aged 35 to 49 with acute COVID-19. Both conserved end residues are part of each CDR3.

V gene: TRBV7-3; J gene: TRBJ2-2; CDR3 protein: CASSLSGTGGELFF
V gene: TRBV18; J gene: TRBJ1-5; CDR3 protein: CASSPPGGQGGQPQHF
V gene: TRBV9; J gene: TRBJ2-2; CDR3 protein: CASSPYSVIAGTGELFF
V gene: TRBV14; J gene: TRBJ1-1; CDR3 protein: CASSHLRAYTEAFF
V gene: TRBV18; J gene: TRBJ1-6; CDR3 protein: CASSPMGENSPLHF
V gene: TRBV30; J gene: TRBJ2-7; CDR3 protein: CAWRTGTSGSYEQYF
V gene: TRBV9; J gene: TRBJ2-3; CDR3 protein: CASSSLAGYSTDTQYF
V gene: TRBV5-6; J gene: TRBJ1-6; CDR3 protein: CASTRTGSNSPLHF
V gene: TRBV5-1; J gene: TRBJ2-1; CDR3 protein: CASSLDLVLANEQFF
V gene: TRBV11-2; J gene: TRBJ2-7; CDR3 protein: CASSAIGDTSYEQYF
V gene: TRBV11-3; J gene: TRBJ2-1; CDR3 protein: CASSAGTNYYNEQFF
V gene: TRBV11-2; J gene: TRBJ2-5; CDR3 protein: CASKRQGRNLEETQYF
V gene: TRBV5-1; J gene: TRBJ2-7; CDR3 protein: CASSAQEWASVREQYF
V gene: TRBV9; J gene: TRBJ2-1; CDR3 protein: CASSVVDSNEQFF
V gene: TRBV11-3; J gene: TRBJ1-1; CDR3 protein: CASNYLRGLDTEAFF
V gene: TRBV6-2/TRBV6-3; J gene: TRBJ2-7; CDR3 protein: CASSGTSNYEQYF
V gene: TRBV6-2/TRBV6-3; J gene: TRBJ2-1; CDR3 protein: CASSYLGVAGYNEQFF
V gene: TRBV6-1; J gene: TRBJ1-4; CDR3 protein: CASSERRRREKLFF
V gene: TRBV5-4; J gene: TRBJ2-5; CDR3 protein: CASSYTGTSETQYF
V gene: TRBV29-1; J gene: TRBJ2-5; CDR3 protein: CSVTGNQETQYF
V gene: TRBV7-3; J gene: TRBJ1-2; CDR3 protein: CASSRRTGRGYTF
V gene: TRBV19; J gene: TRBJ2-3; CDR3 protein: CASSMGRNPTDTQYF
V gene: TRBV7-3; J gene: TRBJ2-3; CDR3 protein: CASSLAARTSGRADTQYF
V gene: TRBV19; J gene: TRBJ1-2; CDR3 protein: CASSNRVYGYTF
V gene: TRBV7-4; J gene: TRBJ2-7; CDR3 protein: CASLTRAYEQYF
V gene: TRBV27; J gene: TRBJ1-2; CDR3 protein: CASSLTPGSGYTF
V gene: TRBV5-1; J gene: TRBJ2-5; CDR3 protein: CASSLEGREGLLGTQYF
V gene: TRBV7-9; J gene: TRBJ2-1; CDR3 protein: CASSLLGQRTGEQFF
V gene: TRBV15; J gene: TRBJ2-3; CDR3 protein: CATSRDLVSGSTDTQYF
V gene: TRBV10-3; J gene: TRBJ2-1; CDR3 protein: CASSPGTSGSDEQFF
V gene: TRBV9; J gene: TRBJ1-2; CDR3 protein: CASSVEGQGADGYTF
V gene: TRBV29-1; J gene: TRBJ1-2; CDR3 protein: CSVLQEQKTGDYGYTF
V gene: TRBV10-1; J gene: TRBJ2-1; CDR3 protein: CASSAASGSEQFF
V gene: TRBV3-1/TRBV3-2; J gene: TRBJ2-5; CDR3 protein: CASGVRETQYF
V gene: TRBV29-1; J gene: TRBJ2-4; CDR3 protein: CSVPNLAKNIQYF
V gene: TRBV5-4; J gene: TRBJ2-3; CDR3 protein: CASSLGATGGGPSPDTQYF
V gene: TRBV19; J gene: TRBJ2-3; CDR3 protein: CASRRSGGTTDTQYF
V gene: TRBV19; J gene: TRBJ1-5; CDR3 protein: CASSTIRGELNQPQHF
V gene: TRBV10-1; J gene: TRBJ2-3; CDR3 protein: CASSEHGLAGDTQYF
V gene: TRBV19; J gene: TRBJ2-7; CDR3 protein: CASKGERSYEQYF
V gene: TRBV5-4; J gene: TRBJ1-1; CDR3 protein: CASSPGQPNTEAFF
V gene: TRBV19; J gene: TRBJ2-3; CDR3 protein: CASSIVTREVQYF
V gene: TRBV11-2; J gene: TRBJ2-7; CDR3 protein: CASSSPAGGIKSYEQYF
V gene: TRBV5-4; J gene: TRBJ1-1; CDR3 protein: CASSGGQGGTEAFF
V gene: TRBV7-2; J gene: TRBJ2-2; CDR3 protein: CASSPRLAGNTGELFF
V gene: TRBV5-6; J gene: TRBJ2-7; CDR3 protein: CASRAPLRVHSYEQYF
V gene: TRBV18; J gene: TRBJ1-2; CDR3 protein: CASSPDARGNYGYTF
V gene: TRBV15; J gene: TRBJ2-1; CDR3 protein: CATSSSTGVRNEQFF
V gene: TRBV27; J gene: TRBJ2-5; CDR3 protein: CASSQRTSGKQETQYF
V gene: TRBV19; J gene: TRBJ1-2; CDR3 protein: CASRPGGLTYGYTF
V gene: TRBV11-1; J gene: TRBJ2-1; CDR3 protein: CASTRSGGRGEQFF
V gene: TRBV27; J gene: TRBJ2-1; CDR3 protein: CASSPNVAITRVNEQFF
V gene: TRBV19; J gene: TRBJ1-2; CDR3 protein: CASSIVLFEGYTF